The 14 T cell receptor beta chains listed next were all sequenced from one sample in a study of T cell responses to AZD1222 COVID-19 vaccine. The table came from immunoSEQ multiplex PCR; TCRdb's copy has only in-frame clones and leaves some out. Of some 130,000 clones listed, 75% to 90% were seen once; the top ten hold over 1.2%. The source was peripheral blood, collected on day 0 of AZD1222 vaccination. The receptors derive from an adult in good health.

The chain couples TRBV28 to TRBJ2-7, with D perhaps TRBD2 (6 bases). The V and J ends lost 5 bases and 1 base respectively, with 18 bases between them. The V gene's germline CDR1 is MDHEN and CDR2 SYDVKM. This CDR3 comprises 16 residues. CDR3 DNA sequence: TGTGCCAGCAGTACCGCGGGGAGGCCAGGGTCCTACGAGCAGTACTTC. This translates into CASSTAGRPGSYEQYF.

V gene TRBV6-1 combines with J gene TRBJ1-2; no clear D gene. The CDR3 extends over 12 amino acids. CDR1 and CDR2 from the germline V gene are MNHNS and SASEGT. The V gene lost 2 bases and the J gene lost 4 bases, with 5 bases spanning the gap. CDR3 sequence (DNA): TGTGCCAGCAGTGAATCTGTCTATGGCTACACCTTC. Its translation: CASSESVYGYTF.

This chain joins TRBV7-8 and TRBJ2-7; perhaps TRBD2 as D (6 bases). CDR3 length: 13 amino acids. Germline V gives CDR1 SGHVS, CDR2 FQNEAQ. Between the trimmed V and J ends, which lost 10 bases and 4 bases, there was a span of 17 bases. CDR3 amino acids: CATSGGVEYEQYF. CDR3 coding DNA: TGTGCCACCTCAGGAGGGGTTGAATACGAGCAGTACTTC.

This clone was seen just once. The V call is TRBV11-1, the J call TRBJ2-7, with TRBD1 matching 7 bases. Germline CDR1 is SGHAT and CDR2 is FQDESV (reference sequence). The CDR3 has 14 residues. V shed 5 bases and J 3 bases; nucleotides not matched to a gene: 7. DNA for the CDR3: TGTGCCAGCAGCAACAGGGACAGAGGCTACGAGCAGTACTTC. It encodes CASSNRDRGYEQYF.

This chain links TRBV9 with TRBJ2-3, with D perhaps TRBD2 (7 bases). Per germline, CDR1 SGDLS and CDR2 YYNGEE. This CDR3 spans 14 amino acids. The V and J ends lost 4 bases and 6 bases respectively, with 15 bases between them. CDR3 amino acids: CASSLGGDGDTQYF. The CDR3, as DNA: TGTGCCAGCAGCCTAGGGGGGGACGGGGATACGCAGTATTTT. Variable domain in full (rest from reference TRBV9 and TRBJ2-3): DSGVTQTPKHLITATGQRVTLRCSPRSGDLSVYWYQQSLDQGLQFLIQYYNGEERAKGNILERFSAQQFPDLHSELNLSSLELGDSALYFCASSLGGDGDTQYFGPGTRLTVL.

The rearrangement uses TRBV7-2 and TRBJ2-7, with D perhaps given as TRBD1 or TRBD2 (5 bases each). The CDR3 consists of 15 residues. V was trimmed by 4 bases and J by 3 bases, leaving 16 bases between them. Germline CDR1 reads SGHTA; CDR2 reads FQGNSA. The CDR3 reads CASSSTSGTSYEQYF. The CDR3, as DNA: TGTGCCAGCAGCTCGACCTCGGGGACGAGCTACGAGCAGTACTTC.

The chain links TRBV7-2 to TRBJ2-7; D remains unclear. The CDR3 is made up of 14 amino acids. The germline V gene has CDR1 SGHTA and CDR2 FQGNSA. The V end was cut by 1 base, the J end by 1 base, with 8 bases between. The CDR3 region has the DNA TGTGCCAGCAGCTTAGACAAGCAGTCCTACGAGCAGTACTTC. This sequence encodes CASSLDKQSYEQYF.

The chain recombines TRBV28 with TRBJ1-6, with unresolved D. The germline V and J ends were trimmed by 6 bases and 4 bases, with 10 bases remaining between them. Germline lookup yields CDR1 MDHEN and CDR2 SYDVKM. The CDR3 runs to 14 residues. This chain's CDR3 is CASSPQSYNSPLHF. In DNA form, the CDR3 reads TGTGCCAGCAGCCCCCAGAGTTATAATTCACCCCTCCACTTT.

The chain is built from TRBV7-9 and TRBJ1-6; D remains ambiguous. CDR1 is SEHNR, CDR2 FQNEAQ, per germline (reference sequence). The germline V and J ends were trimmed by 5 bases and 14 bases, with 19 bases remaining between them. The CDR3 totals 14 residues. The CDR3 nucleotides read TGTGCCAGCAGCCCAGAGTGGGTCCGTGCGTCCCTCCACTTT. Its protein is CASSPEWVRASLHF. The complete variable domain, with remaining parts taken from reference TRBV7-9 and TRBJ1-6, reads DTGVSQNPRHKITKRGQNVTFRCDPISEHNRLYWYRQTLGQGPEFLTYFQNEAQLEKSRLLSDRFSAERPKGSFSTLEIQRTEQGDSAMYLCASSPEWVRASLHFGNGTRLTVT.

There are a few counts of this clone. The chain couples TRBV12-3 or TRBV12-4 to TRBJ1-1; the D is unclear. V dropped 1 base and J dropped 2 bases, with 5 bases sitting between them. The CDR3 sequence is 13 residues long. CDR3 sequence (DNA): TGTGCCAGCAGTTTAGTGGAAAACACTGAAGCTTTCTTT. Encoded protein: CASSLVENTEAFF.

The chain uses TRBV28 and TRBJ1-3; D not resolved. Germline values: CDR1 MDHEN, CDR2 SYDVKM. The CDR3 has 13 residues. The V gene lost 5 bases and the J gene lost 0 bases, with 5 bases spanning the gap. CDR3 DNA sequence: TGTGCCAGCAGTACTAACTCTGGAAACACCATATATTTT. Translation: CASSTNSGNTIYF.

J is TRBJ2-3 and V is TRBV19, with D unclear. Trimming took 3 bases from V and 1 from J, leaving 17 bases between them. CDR1 and CDR2 (germline): LNHDA, SQIVND (reference sequence). This CDR3 has 17 residues. The chain's CDR3 is CASSIKGRYSRTDTQYF. The CDR3 coding sequence is TGTGCCAGTAGTATCAAGGGCAGGTATTCCCGCACAGATACGCAGTATTTT.

The chain is built from TRBV14 and TRBJ1-1; D is ambiguous. V was clipped by 0 bases and J by 5 bases, with 7 bases between them. This CDR3 has 13 residues. Germline lookup yields CDR1 SGHDN and CDR2 FVKESK. CDR3 DNA: TGTGCCAGCAGCCAAGATCTCGGGACTGAAGCTTTCTTT. Its protein product is CASSQDLGTEAFF.

This sequence joins TRBV28 and TRBJ2-7, with TRBD1 matching over 9 bases. Germline V lookup: CDR1 MDHEN, CDR2 SYDVKM. The V and J ends lost 3 bases and 0 bases, in that order; junction bases with no gene match: 6. This CDR3 is built from 16 residues. CDR3 loop: CASSFWGQGLSYEQYF. CDR3 bases: TGTGCCAGCAGTTTCTGGGGACAGGGCCTCTCCTACGAGCAGTACTTC.